What follows is one TCR beta chain and its context. This sample is drawn from a study of CD8 T cells in Susac syndrome. An amount of RNA that ranged from roughly 0.45 to 1 ug was reverse transcribed with random hexamers. By means of immunoSEQ multiplex PCR, TCR beta CDR3 spanning 54 Vbeta and 13 Jbeta underwent amplification. TCRdb processed the immunoSEQ multiplex PCR reads anew with MiXCR; each CDR3 protein has one entry. Of about 180,000 distinct CDR3 sequences listed, approximately 95% were seen once; the top ten hold approximately 0.12%. Germline-derived CDR1 and CDR2 are SNHLY and FYNNEI. V was pared by 5 bases and J by 6 bases, with 11 bases between. There are 13 residues in the CDR3.

This rearrangement joins TRBV2 to TRBJ1-5; D unresolved. The receptor's source is a human donor with Susac syndrome. The sample was CD4+ T cells from PBMCs. CDR3 coding DNA: TGTGCCAGCAGTCTCGACATCAGTCAGCCCCAGCATTTT. This translates into CASSLDISQPQHF.